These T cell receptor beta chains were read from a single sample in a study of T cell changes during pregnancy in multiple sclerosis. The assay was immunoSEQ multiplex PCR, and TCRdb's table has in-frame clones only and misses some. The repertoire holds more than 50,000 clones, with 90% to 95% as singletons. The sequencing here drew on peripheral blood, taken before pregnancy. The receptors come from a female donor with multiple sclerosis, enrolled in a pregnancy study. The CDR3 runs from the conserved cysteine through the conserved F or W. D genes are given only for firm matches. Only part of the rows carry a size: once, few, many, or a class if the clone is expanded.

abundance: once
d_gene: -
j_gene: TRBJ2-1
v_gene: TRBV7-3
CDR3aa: CASSATAQPYNEQFF

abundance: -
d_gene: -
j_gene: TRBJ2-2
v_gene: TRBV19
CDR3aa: CASRQNTGELFF

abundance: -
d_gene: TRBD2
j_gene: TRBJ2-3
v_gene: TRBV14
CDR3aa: CASSQALRGTTDTQYF

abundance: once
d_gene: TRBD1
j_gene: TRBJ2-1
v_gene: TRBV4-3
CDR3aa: CASSLVQGNEQFF

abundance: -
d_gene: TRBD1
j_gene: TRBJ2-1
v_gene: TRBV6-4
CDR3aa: CASSPGTGGTEQFF

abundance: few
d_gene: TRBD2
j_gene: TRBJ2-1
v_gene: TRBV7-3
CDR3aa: CASSSERLAGGLQFF

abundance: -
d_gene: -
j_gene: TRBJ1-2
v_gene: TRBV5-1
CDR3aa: CASSSEGRLYGYTF

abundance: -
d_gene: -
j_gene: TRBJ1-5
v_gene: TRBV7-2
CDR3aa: CASSLGQGEEPQHF

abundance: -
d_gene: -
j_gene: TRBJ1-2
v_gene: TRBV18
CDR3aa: CASSPPEINYGYTF

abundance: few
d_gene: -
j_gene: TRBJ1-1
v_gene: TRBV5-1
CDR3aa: CASSLGAEAFF

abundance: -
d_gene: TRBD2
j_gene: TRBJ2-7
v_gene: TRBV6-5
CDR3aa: CASSYSPSGGYEQYF

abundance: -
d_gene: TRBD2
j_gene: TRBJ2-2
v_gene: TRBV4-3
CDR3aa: CASSPGTSGGGGTGELFF

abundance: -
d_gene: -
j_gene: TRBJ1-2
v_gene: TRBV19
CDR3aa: CASSPTGSSYGYTF

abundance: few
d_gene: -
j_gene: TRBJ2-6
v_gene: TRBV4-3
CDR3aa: CASSQDSGAGANVLTF

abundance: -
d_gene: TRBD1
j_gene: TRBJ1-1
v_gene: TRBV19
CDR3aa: CASSTDRVRAFF

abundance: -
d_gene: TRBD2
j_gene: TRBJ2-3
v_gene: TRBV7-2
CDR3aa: CASSLGAGGARDTQYF

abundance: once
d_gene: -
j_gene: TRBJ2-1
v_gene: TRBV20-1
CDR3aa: CSARPEGEQFF

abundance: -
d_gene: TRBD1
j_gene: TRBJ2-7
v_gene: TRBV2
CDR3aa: CASSDRTGLTYEQYF

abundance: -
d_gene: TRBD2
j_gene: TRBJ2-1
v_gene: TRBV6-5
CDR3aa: CASSYITSGPKGEQFF

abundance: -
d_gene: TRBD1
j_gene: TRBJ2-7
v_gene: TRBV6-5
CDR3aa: CASRPRGQDYEQYF

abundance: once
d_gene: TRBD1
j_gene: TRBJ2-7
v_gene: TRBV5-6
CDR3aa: CASSLGRRDRGLSEQYF

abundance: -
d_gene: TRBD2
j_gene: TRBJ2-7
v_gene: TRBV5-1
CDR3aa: CASSLSWPAGAAVVYEQYF

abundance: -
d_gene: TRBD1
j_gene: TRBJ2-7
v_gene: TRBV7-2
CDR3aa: CASSRDRGPNYEQYF

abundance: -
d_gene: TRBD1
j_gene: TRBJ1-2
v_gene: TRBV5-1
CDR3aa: CASSPLRQGAGYGYTF

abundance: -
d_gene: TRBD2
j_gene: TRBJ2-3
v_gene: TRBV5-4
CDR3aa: CASSFVIGGLTDTQYF

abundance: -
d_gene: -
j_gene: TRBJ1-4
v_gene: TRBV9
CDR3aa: CASSVGWGGLYEKLFF

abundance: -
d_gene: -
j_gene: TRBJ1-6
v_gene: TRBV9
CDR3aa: CASSESSSYNSPLHF

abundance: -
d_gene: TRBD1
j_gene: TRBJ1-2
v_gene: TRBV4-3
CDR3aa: CASSQGLDQGELLRSYGYTF

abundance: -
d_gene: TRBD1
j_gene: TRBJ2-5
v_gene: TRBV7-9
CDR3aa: CASGTGRDQETQYF

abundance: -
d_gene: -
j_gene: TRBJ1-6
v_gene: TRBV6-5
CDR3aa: CASSPLFVHNSPLHF

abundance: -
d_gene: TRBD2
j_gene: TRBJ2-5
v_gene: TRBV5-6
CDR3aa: CASSSSGGSETQYF

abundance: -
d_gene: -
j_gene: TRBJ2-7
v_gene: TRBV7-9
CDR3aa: CASSLGSGGEDEQYF

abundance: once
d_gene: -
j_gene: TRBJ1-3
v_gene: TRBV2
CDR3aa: CASSEESSGNTIYF

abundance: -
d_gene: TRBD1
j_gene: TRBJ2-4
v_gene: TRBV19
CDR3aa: CASSIVTGALAKNIQYF

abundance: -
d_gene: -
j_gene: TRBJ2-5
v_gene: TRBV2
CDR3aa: CASSEARASVVTQYF

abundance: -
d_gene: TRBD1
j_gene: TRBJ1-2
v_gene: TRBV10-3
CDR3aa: CAIRQGTNYGYTF

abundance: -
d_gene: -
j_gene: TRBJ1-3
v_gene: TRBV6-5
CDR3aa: CASSGGQIVNTIYF

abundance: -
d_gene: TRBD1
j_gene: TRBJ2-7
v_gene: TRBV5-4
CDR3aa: CASSWTPGTGSEQYF

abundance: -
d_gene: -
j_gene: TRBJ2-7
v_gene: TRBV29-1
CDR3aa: CSAPPGRAYEQYF

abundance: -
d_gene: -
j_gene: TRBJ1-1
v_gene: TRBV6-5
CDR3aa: CASSSTVNTEAFF

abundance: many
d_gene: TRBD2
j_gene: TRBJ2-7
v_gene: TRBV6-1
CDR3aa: CASSEKGTSGGEQYF

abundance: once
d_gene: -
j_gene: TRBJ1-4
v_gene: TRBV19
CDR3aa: CATTGPGREKLFF

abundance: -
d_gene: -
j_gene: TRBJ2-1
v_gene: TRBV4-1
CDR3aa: CASSHVRGGAYNEQFF

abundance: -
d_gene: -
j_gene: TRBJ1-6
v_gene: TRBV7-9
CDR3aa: CASSSGGKSPLHF

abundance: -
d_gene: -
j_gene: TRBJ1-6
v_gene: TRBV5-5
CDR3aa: CASSLGGRAYNSPLHF

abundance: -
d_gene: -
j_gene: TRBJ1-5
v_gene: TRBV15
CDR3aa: CATSTLRGSGKYSNQPQHF

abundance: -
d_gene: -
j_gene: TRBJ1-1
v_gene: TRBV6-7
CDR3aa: CASSYDTGIPEAFF

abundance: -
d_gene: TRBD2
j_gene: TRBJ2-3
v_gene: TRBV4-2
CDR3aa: CASSQSTSGGTDTQYF

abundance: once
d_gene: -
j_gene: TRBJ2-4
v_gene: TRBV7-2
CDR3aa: CASTPGTFVGNIQYF

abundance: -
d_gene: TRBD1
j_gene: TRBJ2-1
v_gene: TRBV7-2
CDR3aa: CASSFRDRGQFF

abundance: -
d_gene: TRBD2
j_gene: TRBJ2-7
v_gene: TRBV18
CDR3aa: CASSGLAAEQYF